The sample holds a few counts of the clone carrying this T cell receptor beta chain. The sample comes from a study of sequential checkpoint blockade in melanoma. Study details: Randomization was 1:1 between first-line nivolumab→ipilimumab and ipilimumab→nivolumab. Each arm's sequence ended with maintenance nivolumab.

TCRdb's copy holds only in-frame clones and misses some; the assay was immunoSEQ multiplex PCR. The sample lists 5,600 or so clones; roughly 50% were seen once. Treatment in this sample: randomized to nivolumab then ipilimumab (arm A) or the reverse (arm B). Patients had received no earlier DNA-damaging chemotherapy. PBMC sorting kept live CD3+CD8+ cells without CD19 or CD56. This CDR3 region has 17 residues. Here the sequenced sample was CD8+ T cells sorted from blood (inferred from file names), taken from a patient given nivolumab and ipilimumab in sequence. The clonotype originates from a human patient with melanoma. Some clones in this sample may be carry-over from other donors' samples. This chain links TRBV21-1 with TRBJ1-1. TRBV21-1 is labeled a pseudogene. The CDR3 nucleotides read TGTGCCAGCAGCAAACTCCCCCCGTGGGGAGGCGACGCTGAAGCTTTCTTT. It codes for CASSKLPPWGGDAEAFF.